Included here is one TCR beta chain sequence, with context. Its antigen target is currently unknown. Base quality data are lacking; no much larger clone is found one base away. This specimen comes from a study of blood T cell repertoires in COVID-19 (dated by TCRdb to about 2020). Concerning the study at large: Collaborator samples came from the United States, Italy and Spain and covered acute and convalescent phases of COVID-19. The prospective study material was composed of cDNA or gDNA derived from T cells, B-cell-depleted T cells, or PBMCs. Deeply sampled blood TCRbeta repertoires from subjects exposed to, actively infected with, or recovered from COVID-19 were included in the dataset. The repertoires were released in a freely available public database meant as a resource for research on the immune response to SARS-CoV-2. Samples were obtained from the ongoing ImmuneRACE study (first 160 participants) and from over 1,000 subjects provided by 6 global collaborators. Sample metadata almost always included a de-identified subject ID, COVID-19 status, age in years and sex. HLA class I and class II types, where available, came from metadata supplied by the sample provider rather than from assay-based typing. Study-wide findings and limitations: How much clinical and demographic metadata was included differed by source and by participant, and the metadata was provided uncurated.

Collaborating institutions collected whole blood in K2EDTA tubes following their own protocols. For TCRbeta analysis, collaborator samples were shipped as frozen whole blood, as isolated PBMCs, or as DNA extracted from either sample type. The V end gives up 5 bases and the J end 1 base, leaving 2 bases in the junction not matched to a gene. Looking up the germline V gene (reference sequence) yields CDR1 MNHEY and CDR2 SMNVEV. Including the terminal cysteine and phenylalanine, the CDR3 comprises 16 residues. The retained sequence is limited to the CDR3, 48 bases, with the frame set at the first base. The immunoSEQ Assay, a bias-controlled multiplex PCR, was used to amplify TCRbeta CDR3 regions from genomic DNA. Concerning the study's data processing: The number of nucleated cells in each sample was estimated from the amplification of reference gene primers within the assay. Sequence reads were collapsed and filtered to measure the absolute abundance of every unique TCRbeta CDR3 rearrangement. Productive Simpson clonality was computed per sample as the square root of Simpson's diversity index over productive rearrangements. Imported from immuneACCESS, the table was reduced by TCRdb to in-frame sequences with V and J called. These copies leave out some clones; in studies compared against another copy, an unresolved V gene accounts for under half, and the cause of the remainder is not known. The V and J calls and clone size come from that table; D and trimming were worked out from the DNA. This sample has 70,000 or so clones in its table, and 87% of those were observed once. The ten top clones hold roughly 5.2% of the sample.

The sequenced sample was peripheral blood. The chain couples TRBV27 to TRBJ2-6; 10 middle bases align to TRBD2. The receptor was isolated from a man in his fifties or sixties with active COVID-19. In nucleotides, the sequence is TGTGCCAGCAGTCGGACTAGCGGATCTGGGGCCAACGTCCTGACTTTC. Translated, it gives CASSRTSGSGANVLTF. With the portions outside the CDR3 filled from the reference TRBV27 and TRBJ2-6 genes, the complete variable region becomes EAQVTQNPRYLITVTGKKLTVTCSQNMNHEYMSWYRQDPGLGLRQIYYSMNVEVTDKGDVPEGYKVSRKEKRNFPLILESPSPNQTSLYFCASSRTSGSGANVLTFGAGSRLTVL.